These 5 T cell receptor beta chains were sequenced from one sample in a study of blood T cell repertoires in COVID-19. Assay: immunoSEQ multiplex PCR; the TCRdb copy retains only in-frame clones and omits some. The sample lists 190,000 or so clones; 70% to 80% were seen once. Sequencing used peripheral blood. These receptors were obtained from a man aged 50 or older who had recovered from COVID-19.

The J gene is TRBJ2-1, the V gene TRBV24-1; 9 bases are shared with TRBD2. The germline CDR1 and CDR2 sequences are KGHDR and SFDVKD. Germline trimming cut 3 bases from V and 9 bases from J; bases unmatched to any gene: 14. The CDR3 spans 17 residues. This CDR3 is CATSDPSTSGPTFEQFF. The CDR3 DNA sequence: TGTGCCACCAGTGATCCGTCCACTAGCGGGCCTACTTTTGAGCAGTTCTTC.

The CDR3 DNA sequence: TGTGCCAGCAGTTTAGTCGGTCAGCCCCAGCATTTT. The encoded protein is CASSLVGQPQHF. The rearrangement uses TRBV27 and TRBJ1-5; D not certain. Germline V gene sequence: CDR1 MNHEY, CDR2 SMNVEV (reference sequence). The CDR3 sequence is 12 residues long. Trimming removed 2 bases at V and 6 bases at J, with 5 bases between.

The rearrangement uses TRBV5-1 and TRBJ1-2; no clear D. The V gene lost 0 bases and the J gene lost 4 bases, with 16 bases spanning the gap. CDR3 length: 16 residues. Germline V gene data show CDR1 as SGHRS and CDR2 as YFSETQ. This CDR3 is CASSLEAGRIGYGYTF. The CDR3 coding sequence is TGCGCCAGCAGCTTGGAGGCGGGGAGAATCGGCTATGGCTACACCTTC.

This chain links TRBV27 with TRBJ2-1; 8 bases map to TRBD1. CDR3 size: 15 residues. V gave up 6 bases and J gave up 8 bases; unmatched junction bases: 12. Germline lookup yields CDR1 MNHEY and CDR2 SMNVEV (reference sequence). The CDR3 DNA sequence: TGTGCCAGCAGCGACCCAGGGGGCGCCGGGGATGAGCAGTTCTTC. Protein: CASSDPGGAGDEQFF.

The chain has TRBV25-1 and TRBJ2-7, with 9 positions matching TRBD2. The CDR3 runs 16 residues. Germline V gene lookup returns CDR1 MGHDK and CDR2 SYGVNS. The junction had 7 bases not matched to a gene; V was cut back by 4 bases and J by 0 bases. CDR3 coding DNA: TGTGCCAGCAGTGGCACTAGCGGGCGGAGCTCCTACGAGCAGTACTTC. Residues: CASSGTSGRSSYEQYF.